The present entry profiles one T cell receptor beta chain with its context. What it recognizes is unknown. Expansion with viral peptide pools was applied to antigen-specific CD4+ T cells by the ViraFEST assay prior to sequencing. Having been cultured for roughly 11 days, the cells underwent CD4+ T cell isolation. All study participants received two doses of BNT162b2 or mRNA-1273 vaccine. Previously uninfected by SARS-CoV-2, the vaccine recipients also showed negative nucleocapsid antibodies. Each culture had half its medium swapped for IL-2 medium on days 3 and 7. The sample comes from a study of vaccination effects on CD4 cells after COVID-19. Germline V lookup: CDR1 SNHLY, CDR2 FYNNEI. The CDR3 has 13 residues. V was trimmed by 1 base and J by 7 bases, leaving 8 bases between them. The assay was immunoSEQ multiplex PCR, and TCRdb's table has in-frame clones only and misses some. The data show 25,000 to 30,000 clones, approximately 70% seen once.

The TCR was taken from a human donor who received a COVID-19 vaccine. The specimen was CD4+ T cells from PBMCs cultured with HCoV-229E spike peptides, collected after COVID-19 vaccination. The chain combines TRBV2 with TRBJ2-1, with D tentatively TRBD1 (5 bases). CDR3 loop: CASSEEAGNEQFF. The CDR3 DNA is TGTGCCAGCAGTGAAGAGGCAGGGAATGAGCAGTTCTTC.